The 17 T cell receptor beta chains presented below share a single source sample, sequenced in a study of blood T cell repertoires in COVID-19. The method was immunoSEQ multiplex PCR; TCRdb's version includes in-frame clones alone and lacks a portion of them. The data contain under 80,000 clones, approximately 80% of them singletons. Input material: peripheral blood. These TCRs come from a woman older than 75 with active or convalescent COVID-19.

This sequence joins TRBV2 and TRBJ1-1, with TRBD1 matching over 8 bases. The CDR3 contains 14 residues. Germline values: CDR1 SNHLY, CDR2 FYNNEI. The V segment lost 5 bases and the J segment 3 bases; nucleotides outside the gene matches: 5. The CDR3 sequence is CASSKQGVDTEAFF. Here the CDR3 DNA reads TGTGCCAGCAGTAAACAGGGGGTGGACACTGAAGCTTTCTTT.

This clone was seen only once. The chain has TRBV28 and TRBJ2-7; TRBD1 might be the D (6 bases). The V end lost 6 bases, the J end lost 9 bases, and 18 bases lay between the germline ends. The CDR3 covers 13 residues. In germline, CDR1 is MDHEN, CDR2 SYDVKM. The chain's CDR3 is CASRPGQSYLQYF. CDR3 bases: TGTGCCAGCAGGCCGGGACAATCCTACCTGCAGTACTTC.

Here the CDR3 reads CASSLGTSSGNTIYF. CDR3 coding DNA: TGTGCCAGCAGTTTGGGCACCAGCTCTGGAAACACCATATATTTT. J is TRBJ1-3 and V is TRBV28; D is unclear. Germline CDR1 MDHEN, CDR2 SYDVKM. The V end was cut by 3 bases, the J end by 0 bases, with 9 bases between. The length of the CDR3 is 15 residues.

This clone has only a few counts. The V gene is TRBV5-4, the J gene TRBJ1-1; D is ambiguous. The CDR3 runs to 15 residues. V was trimmed by 3 bases and J by 0 bases, leaving 12 bases between them. From germline, CDR1 is SGHNT and CDR2 YYREEE (reference sequence). CDR3 DNA sequence: TGTGCCAGCAGCTCCCGAATCGACTTGAACACTGAAGCTTTCTTT. Amino acid sequence: CASSSRIDLNTEAFF.

The chain couples TRBV5-1 to TRBJ2-1; 9 positions match TRBD1. Germline trimming cut 5 bases from V and 7 bases from J; bases unmatched to any gene: 7. Germline loops: CDR1 SGHRS, CDR2 YFSETQ. The length of the CDR3 is 14 residues. As DNA, the CDR3 is TGCGCCAGCAGACGGACAGGGGTGGGGAATGAGCAGTTCTTC. This gives the protein CASRRTGVGNEQFF.

This clone appeared a few times. The chain couples TRBV7-8 to TRBJ1-2, with D possibly being TRBD1 (5 bases). Trimming stripped 2 bases from V and 4 bases from J, with 14 bases between. CDR3 size: 15 residues. Per the germline V gene, CDR1 is SGHVS and CDR2 is FQNEAQ. CDR3 sequence reads: CASSLYAGLPYGYTF. The CDR3 DNA is TGTGCCAGCAGCTTATATGCGGGGCTCCCCTATGGCTACACCTTC.

The V and J genes are TRBV4-1 and TRBJ1-2, with 9 bases matching TRBD1. Trimming cost V 0 bases and J 3 bases; bases outside gene matches: 11. The CDR3 extends over 18 amino acids. The V gene's germline CDR1 is MGHRA and CDR2 YSYEKL. CDR3 residues: CASSQDTFGTGRDYGYTF. CDR3 nucleotides: TGCGCCAGCAGCCAAGATACATTTGGGACAGGGAGGGACTATGGCTACACCTTC.

The chain recombines TRBV7-2 with TRBJ2-3; the match to TRBD2 covers 11 bases. CDR3 length equals 16 residues. After removal of 2 bases from V and 2 bases from J, the junction contained 3 bases not matched to a gene. Per germline, CDR1 SGHTA and CDR2 FQGNSA. The CDR3, as DNA: TGTGCCAGCAGCTTACTAGCGGGGGGATCCACAGATACGCAGTATTTT. This translates into CASSLLAGGSTDTQYF. Using reference TRBV7-2 and TRBJ2-3 for the parts outside the CDR3, the full variable domain is GAGVSQSPSNKVTEKGKDVELRCDPISGHTALYWYRQSLGQGLEFLIYFQGNSAPDKSGLPSDRFSAERTGGSVSTLTIQRTQQEDSAVYLCASSLLAGGSTDTQYFGPGTRLTVL.

The table lists this clone with a count of one. V usage is TRBV6-2 or TRBV6-3 and J usage is TRBJ2-7; the D gene is possibly TRBD2 (6 bases). This CDR3 is 15 amino acids long. Germline values: CDR1 MNHEY, CDR2 SVGEGT. V was trimmed by 0 bases and J by 3 bases, leaving 12 bases between them. The CDR3 here is CASSYSNGGYYEQYF. The CDR3 DNA is TGTGCCAGCAGTTACTCGAATGGGGGGTACTACGAGCAGTACTTC.

V is TRBV7-2 and J is TRBJ2-7, with D perhaps matching TRBD1 (6 bases). Germline CDR1 is SGHTA and CDR2 is FQGNSA. V was pared by 3 bases and J by 5 bases, with 14 bases between. This CDR3 has 14 amino acids. The CDR3 loop is CASSFVAGADEQYF. The CDR3 coding sequence is TGTGCCAGCAGCTTCGTTGCAGGGGCGGACGAGCAGTACTTC.

V is TRBV19 and J is TRBJ1-1; tentative D call: TRBD1 (5 bases). Trimming cost V 5 bases and J 3 bases, with 16 bases left between them. From germline, CDR1 is LNHDA and CDR2 SQIVND (reference sequence). This CDR3 contains 15 residues. Here the CDR3 DNA reads TGTGCCAGTAGTCCCCTCGGGGGGATCGACACTGAAGCTTTCTTT. Translated: CASSPLGGIDTEAFF.

CDR3 sequence reads: CATSDSSWVGANEKLFF. CDR3 DNA sequence: TGTGCCACCAGTGATTCCTCATGGGTGGGCGCTAATGAAAAACTGTTTTTT. The chain is built from TRBV24-1 and TRBJ1-4; D not certain. Per germline, CDR1 KGHDR and CDR2 SFDVKD. The CDR3 has 17 residues. Deletions cut 2 bases from V and 3 bases from J, with 15 bases between.

This clone was detected once. This rearrangement joins TRBV4-1 to TRBJ2-7, with D perhaps TRBD1 (6 bases). CDR3 length: 15 residues. In germline, CDR1 is MGHRA, CDR2 YSYEKL. Trimming stripped 8 bases from V and 4 bases from J, with 21 bases between. CDR3 in DNA: TGCGCCAGCGGCCTGGGTGGGGGCTGGGGGTACGAGCAGTACTTC. Its protein product is CASGLGGGWGYEQYF.

Only a few counts were recorded for this clone. This rearrangement joins TRBV11-3 to TRBJ1-1, with 7 positions matching TRBD1. The ends lost 6 bases at V and 4 bases at J; junction bases unmatched: 11. The CDR3 has 15 residues. CDR1 is SGHNT and CDR2 is YENEEA in the germline V gene. The CDR3 sequence: CASRPQTGRSTEAFF. The CDR3 nucleotides read TGTGCCAGCAGGCCCCAGACAGGGCGAAGCACTGAAGCTTTCTTT. The full variable domain, in which reference TRBV11-3 and TRBJ1-1 provide the parts outside the CDR3, is EAGVVQSPRYKIIEKKQPVAFWCNPISGHNTLYWYLQNLGQGPELLIRYENEEAVDDSQLPKDRFSAERLKGVDSTLKIQPAELGDSAVYLCASRPQTGRSTEAFFGQGTRLTVV.

This chain links TRBV11-1 with TRBJ2-7; 7 bases map to TRBD2. Unmatched junction bases numbered 2, after V lost 3 bases and J lost 0 bases. Germline CDR1 is SGHAT and CDR2 is FQDESV (reference sequence). The CDR3 contains 14 residues. The CDR3 here is CASSFRDYSYEQYF. In DNA form, the CDR3 reads TGTGCCAGCAGCTTCCGGGACTACTCCTACGAGCAGTACTTC. Complete variable domain (other parts from reference TRBV11-1 and TRBJ2-7): EAEVAQSPRYKITEKSQAVAFWCDPISGHATLYWYRQILGQGPELLVQFQDESVVDDSQLPKDRFSAERLKGVDSTLKIQPAELGDSAMYLCASSFRDYSYEQYFGPGTRLTVT.

V and J are TRBV24-1 and TRBJ2-3; the D gene is possibly TRBD2 (5 bases). The CDR3 spans 15 residues. CDR1 and CDR2 (germline): KGHDR, SFDVKD. V was shortened by 8 bases and J by 6 bases, with 20 bases between the two germline ends. The CDR3 DNA reads as TGTGCCACCAAGAGGGAACTTGAGAAACGGGATACGCAGTATTTT. As protein: CATKRELEKRDTQYF.

The chain employs TRBV18 and TRBJ2-5, with 11 bases matching TRBD2. CDR1 and CDR2 (germline): KGHSH, LQKENI. The CDR3 has 16 residues. V shed 0 bases and J 5 bases; nucleotides not matched to a gene: 5. The CDR3 nucleotides are TGTGCCAGCTCACCACCTGTAGCGGGGGGGCCGGAGACCCAGTACTTC. Its translation is CASSPPVAGGPETQYF.